The 21 T cell receptor beta chains given below trace back to one sample, sequenced in a study of early T cells in non-severe SARS-CoV-2 infection. A single record per CDR3 protein comes from TCRdb applying MiXCR to the 5' RACE reads. This table holds 20,000 to 25,000 distinct CDR3 sequences, 5.3% found once. The material sequenced was whole blood. The receptor source for this set is an adult who was a healthcare worker with PCR-confirmed SARS-CoV-2 infection or an uninfected control (not recorded which).

There are many counts of this clonotype. This sequence joins TRBV20-1 and TRBJ2-5; 11 bases are a match to TRBD2. The V gene end was trimmed by 1 base and the J gene end by 5 bases; junction bases not matched to a gene: 15. The CDR3 runs 18 residues. The germline gives CDR1 DFQATT, CDR2 SNEGSKA (reference sequence). The CDR3 loop is CSARGEASGLAVTETQYF. CDR3 sequence (DNA): TGCAGTGCTAGAGGGGAGGCGTCGGGACTAGCGGTCACGGAGACCCAGTACTTC.

This clonotype was observed many times. The gene calls are TRBV20-1 and TRBJ2-7, with D hard to call. V was shortened by 4 bases and J by 0 bases, with 13 bases between the two germline ends. The germline V gene encodes CDR1 DFQATT and CDR2 SNEGSKA (reference sequence). The CDR3 loop spans 14 amino acids. The CDR3 nucleotides are TGCAGTGCTAAACAGCGATACAGCTCCTACGAGCAGTACTTC. Translated: CSAKQRYSSYEQYF.

This clonotype was seen ten or more times. The rearrangement uses TRBV3-1 and TRBJ2-5, with 11 positions matching TRBD2. CDR3 size: 18 residues. The germline V gene has CDR1 LGHDT and CDR2 YNNKEL (reference sequence). Germline trimming cut 4 bases from V and 2 bases from J; bases unmatched to any gene: 12. The CDR3 spells CASSPRPGTSGKQETQYF. The CDR3 DNA sequence: TGTGCCAGCAGCCCACGCCCCGGGACTAGCGGAAAACAAGAGACCCAGTACTTC.

This clonotype was detected ten times or more. One end of the junction fails to match germline, which may point to a read error. The chain employs TRBV4-3 and TRBJ1-1; D possibly corresponds to TRBD1 (5 bases). Per the germline V gene, CDR1 is LGHNA and CDR2 is YSLEER. CDR3 length equals 15 residues. CDR3 in amino acids: CASSQDAQVNTEVFF. For the CDR3, the DNA is TGCGCCAGCAGCCAAGACGCACAGGTGAACACTGAAGTTTTCTTT.

This clonotype counts as medium-sized. J is TRBJ2-1 and V is TRBV27; 11 bases line up with TRBD2. J lost 12 bases, V lost 6 bases, and 22 bases had no gene match. The CDR3 extends over 18 amino acids. The V gene's germline CDR1 is MNHEY and CDR2 SMNVEV (reference sequence). For the CDR3, the DNA is TGTGCCAGCAGACACTCCCTCAAACCGGGACTAGCGGAACTAGGGCAGTTCTTC. Its protein is CASRHSLKPGLAELGQFF.

This clonotype has more than one count but fewer than ten. This sequence joins TRBV14 and TRBJ1-4; D is undetermined. V was clipped by 1 base and J by 7 bases, with 13 bases between them. The V gene's germline CDR1 is SGHDN and CDR2 FVKESK. CDR3 length: 15 amino acids. This CDR3 is CASSQGVVAVEKLFF. DNA for the CDR3: TGTGCCAGCAGCCAAGGAGTGGTGGCGGTTGAAAAACTGTTTTTT.

A few counts support this clonotype. The V gene is TRBV7-9, the J gene TRBJ2-7; 12 positions agree with TRBD1. V trimming: 5 bases; J trimming: 5 bases; junction bases outside the gene matches: 10. Germline V gives CDR1 SEHNR, CDR2 FQNEAQ (reference sequence). The CDR3 is 16 residues long. The CDR3 bases are TGTGCCAGCAGCCGCGGGACCGGGACAGGGGGCGACGAGCAGTACTTC. It encodes CASSRGTGTGGDEQYF.

This clonotype has a count of ten or more. The chain carries TRBV28 and TRBJ2-1; a weak D match, TRBD2 (7 bases). This CDR3 has 16 residues. The V gene lost 5 bases and the J gene lost 5 bases, with 19 bases spanning the gap. The germline CDR1 and CDR2 sequences are MDHEN and SYDVKM. The CDR3 nucleotides read TGTGCCAGCAGTGCCCCGGGGGGCTTTGGGAACAATGAGCAGTTCTTC. Translating it yields CASSAPGGFGNNEQFF.

This sequence joins TRBV6-1 and TRBJ2-5; 9 bases are a match to TRBD1. The germline CDR1 and CDR2 sequences are MNHNS and SASEGT. V was pared by 2 bases and J by 4 bases, with 8 bases of the junction left unmatched. The CDR3 is 16 residues long. In DNA, the CDR3 is TGTGCCAGCAGTGAAACAGGGGGCAGGGGAGCAGAGACCCAGTACTTC. Translated, it gives CASSETGGRGAETQYF.

This clonotype came up many times. The V and J genes are TRBV20-1 and TRBJ2-7, with D possibly matching TRBD2 (7 bases). V shed 1 base and J shed 5 bases, with 21 bases lying between them. Germline CDR1 reads DFQATT; CDR2 reads SNEGSKA (reference sequence). The CDR3 totals 16 residues. The CDR3 DNA is TGCAGTGCTAGAGCCATGGGGGCGGGAGTCGTCCACGAGCAGTACGTC. It yields the protein CSARAMGAGVVHEQYV.

This clonotype was counted many times. The chain is built from TRBV21-1 and TRBJ2-3; TRBD1 reflects the table's D call only, with no check against the DNA. TRBV21-1 is recorded as a pseudogene. CDR3 size: 13 residues. This CDR3 reads CASSSYRGHTQYF. DNA of the CDR3: TGTGCCAGCAGCAGTTACAGGGGGCATACGCAGTATTTT.

This clonotype was observed at least ten times. V is TRBV6-1 and J is TRBJ2-7; tentative D call: TRBD2 (5 bases). The CDR3 runs 13 residues. Trimming removed 8 bases from V and 0 bases from J, with 11 bases in between. CDR1 is MNHNS, CDR2 SASEGT, per germline. CDR3: CASGRASSYEQYF. CDR3 in DNA: TGTGCCAGCGGGCGGGCCAGCTCCTACGAGCAGTACTTC.

This clonotype appeared many times. The DNA of the CDR3 is TGTGCCAGCAGCTTATCAAGGACGATGAACACTGAAGCTTTCTTT. This sequence encodes CASSLSRTMNTEAFF. The genes are TRBV7-2 and TRBJ1-1; D gene unclear. Germline lookup yields CDR1 SGHTA and CDR2 FQGNSA. V shed 2 bases and J shed 0 bases, with 10 bases lying between them. The CDR3 is made up of 15 amino acids.

This clonotype has at least ten counts. CDR3 protein: CASSQDQTSGLYEQYF. The CDR3 DNA sequence: TGCGCCAGCAGCCAAGACCAGACTAGCGGACTCTACGAGCAGTACTTC. The chain has TRBV4-3 and TRBJ2-7, with TRBD2 identical over 9 bases. CDR1 and CDR2 (germline): LGHNA, YSLEER. Trimming removed 0 bases from V and 3 bases from J; junction bases left unmatched: 6. CDR3 length: 16 amino acids.

This chain uses TRBV7-6 with TRBJ2-1; possible D gene TRBD2, 5 bases. The germline V gene has CDR1 SGHVS and CDR2 FNYEAQ. The CDR3 has 14 residues. V lost 6 bases, J lost 1 base, and 10 bases lay in between. CDR3 in DNA: TGTGCCAGCAGTTTAAGAGGGTCCTACAATGAGCAGTTCTTC. It yields the protein CASSLRGSYNEQFF.

This clonotype was detected many times. The V call is TRBV6-2 or TRBV6-3, the J call TRBJ1-2; D possibly corresponds to TRBD1 (6 bases). This CDR3 contains 15 residues. The ends were cut back, 0 bases at V and 4 bases at J, with 12 bases in the middle. Germline loops: CDR1 MNHEY, CDR2 SVGEGT. The CDR3 sequence: CASSYSRGASYGYTF. CDR3 nucleotides: TGTGCCAGCAGTTACTCGCGGGGGGCGAGCTATGGCTACACCTTC.

The chain recombines TRBV6-5 with TRBJ2-5, with 7 positions matching TRBD1. Looked up from germline, CDR1 is MNHEY and CDR2 is SVGAGI. V lost 2 bases to trimming and J lost 5 bases; unmatched junction nucleotides: 8. The CDR3 extends over 15 amino acids. The CDR3 DNA sequence: TGTGCCAGCAGTTACCTGCAGGGGGTCGGGGAGACCCAGTACTTC. This gives the protein CASSYLQGVGETQYF.

The J gene is TRBJ1-1, the V gene TRBV6-5; D is perhaps TRBD1 (6 bases). The germline V gene has CDR1 MNHEY and CDR2 SVGAGI. The V end was cut by 0 bases, the J end by 5 bases, with 13 bases between. The CDR3 totals 15 residues. Here the CDR3 reads CASSYSKGGRTEAFF. The CDR3 nucleotides read TGTGCCAGCAGTTACTCGAAAGGGGGGCGGACTGAAGCTTTCTTT.

In its sample, this clonotype is medium-sized. The chain couples TRBV7-6 to TRBJ1-2; 9 nucleotides agree with TRBD1. CDR3 size: 18 residues. The V segment lost 0 bases and the J segment 4 bases; nucleotides outside the gene matches: 12. Per germline, CDR1 SGHVS and CDR2 FNYEAQ. The CDR3 DNA follows: TGTGCCAGCAGCTTAGCCCCGACAGGGGGAGAAAGGAGCTATGGCTACACCTTC. Protein: CASSLAPTGGERSYGYTF.

This rearrangement joins TRBV7-9 to TRBJ2-7; maybe TRBD1 (6 bases). V lost 7 bases and J lost 6, with 28 bases in between. The CDR3 has 17 amino acids. The germline V gene has CDR1 SEHNR and CDR2 FQNEAQ (reference sequence). The CDR3 reads CASTCHVYRAPRGEQYV. CDR3 DNA sequence: TGTGCCAGCACTTGTCATGTCTACCGGGCCCCCAGGGGCGAGCAGTACGTC.

V is TRBV7-9 and J is TRBJ2-3; D ambiguous. V gave up 8 bases and J gave up 0 bases, with 6 bases separating them. This CDR3 comprises 12 residues. Per germline, CDR1 SEHNR and CDR2 FQNEAQ (reference sequence). The CDR3: CASYGSTDTQYF. DNA for the CDR3: TGTGCCAGCTACGGTAGCACAGATACGCAGTATTTT.